Below, one TCR beta chain is given with its context. Its matching antigen is unknown. Trimming cost V 2 bases and J 2 bases; bases outside gene matches: 10. Germline loops: CDR1 GTSNPN, CDR2 SVGIG (reference sequence). There are 16 residues in the CDR3. This entry belongs to a study of CD8+ T cells in alopecia areata. About the research overall: Oral tofacitinib (5 to 10 mg twice daily) was administered to treated patients. Overall study results and limits: There were also resident alphabeta T cells of normal skin sequenced in scalp samples.

cDNA serving as the sequencing template came from extracted, reverse transcribed RNA. Profiled with immunoSEQ multiplex PCR; TCRdb holds only in-frame clones, not every one. Of 100,000 to 150,000 clones listed, 49% are singletons. The study team obtained lesional scalp punch biopsies and peripheral blood from alopecia areata patients. The sample in question was CD8+ T cells sorted from blood, obtained at week 0. This chain joins TRBV30 and TRBJ2-3; the match to TRBD2 covers 7 bases. The TCR comes from a human donor with alopecia areata. The CDR3 nucleotides read TGTGCCTGGAGTCATCTGGCGGGGGATCTCACAGATACGCAGTATTTT. Translating it yields CAWSHLAGDLTDTQYF.